The present T cell receptor beta chain was sequenced within a study of regulatory T cells in long-lasting Graves disease (dated by TCRdb to about 2021). Regarding the complete study: Patients with newly diagnosed Graves' disease had been on antithyroid drugs for under 3 months. Patients with persistent Graves' disease were compared with patients with newly diagnosed Graves' disease using TCR sequencing and RNA sequencing of peripheral blood. A total of around 35 samples underwent TCR sequencing, from around 13 patients with persistent Graves' disease and about 20 patients with newly diagnosed Graves' disease. The study took place in China and was registered as a clinical trial.

The paper's findings and limits, for the study overall: Only peripheral blood was studied, because thyroid tissue, the primary lesion, was inaccessible. As a limitation, the authors acknowledged that the small sample size may reduce accuracy. Persistent patients shared more public clonotypes among themselves (around 3,000) than newly diagnosed patients did (more than 950). Persistent disease showed preferential use of TRBV28, TRBJ1-2 and TRBJ2-5, whereas newly diagnosed disease favored TRBV20-1 and TRBJ2-1. Persistent Graves' disease patients showed lower TCR Shannon entropy and fewer highly expanded clones than newly diagnosed patients, suggesting clonal expansion. Sequencing and analysis were limited to the TCR beta chain.

Libraries were built with multiplex PCR. TCRdb records Illumina HiSeq 4000 as the sequencer. To build TCR beta libraries, CDR3 regions were amplified by Arm-PCR using iRepertoire HTBI primers. PCR products were gel purified before sequencing. The source study handled its data this way. Across samples, 60 to 80 TRBV and 13 to 15 TRBJ segments were identified and used for gene usage analysis of CDR3 amino acid clonotypes. Filtered high-quality paired reads were merged into contigs using COPE and FqMerger. BLAST was used to align contigs to IMGT TRBV, TRBD and TRBJ reference genes, and CDR3 was defined according to IMGT. Any clonotype with a frequency above 0.1% was counted as a highly expanded clone. Shannon entropy served as the measure of repertoire diversity, while the Gini coefficient captured V-J evenness. A clonotype found in more than one individual was treated as public. Starting from the raw public reads, TCRdb applied fastp trimming at Q25, assembled clones with MiXCR and retained in-frame beta chains. CDR3 protein duplicates are merged, each entry listing the most common genes and DNA. The V and J calls and clone size are TCRdb's, not the authors'. The sample table shows under 300,000 distinct CDR3 sequences, and roughly a fifth are seen once. More than 11% of the sample goes to the ten largest clones.

The junction shows trimming of 5 bases on V and 4 bases on J, plus 15 bases between the germline ends. In the germline V gene, CDR1 corresponds to SGHRS and CDR2 to YFSETQ. The CDR3 runs 14 amino acids, cysteine and phenylalanine included. The DNA shown is the 42-base CDR3, in frame from base 1. This clonotype was observed at least ten times. Its antigen is currently not known. It has no much larger one-base neighbor in the sample; base qualities were not kept. The time point tag for this specimen amounts to: newly diagnosed GD, antithyroid drugs for less than 3 months. For both TCR sequencing and RNA sequencing, RNA was extracted from PBMCs in TRIzol. The diagnosis of Graves' disease was made according to American Thyroid Association guidelines. The patients came from an endocrinology department in Xi'an, China. Each patient gave approximately 8.8 milliliters of peripheral blood, collected in an EDTA anticoagulant tube. PBMCs were isolated by Ficoll Paque Plus density gradient separation without further T cell sorting. An Agilent 2100 Bioanalyzer and agarose gel were used to check RNA quality, while a NanoDrop 2000 measured RNA concentration.

The sequence derives from a female donor with Graves disease. The sequencing used peripheral blood mononuclear cells (PBMCs), collected at new diagnosis, from a patient treated with antithyroid drugs. Rearrangement joined TRBV5-1 to TRBJ2-5, with TRBD1 tentatively as D gene (6 bases match). The CDR3 is CASSSGQFRETQYF. The base sequence is TGCGCCAGCAGTTCTGGACAGTTCAGAGAGACCCAGTACTTC.